This TCR beta chain was found in a study of shared clonotypes between healthy human individuals. Study findings and constraints: The study found about 4.6% of naive CD4 clonotypes shared across several donors.

The study drew its donors from healthy HIV-negative adults without recent acute infections or vaccinations. Germline V gene data show CDR1 as KGHSH and CDR2 as LQKENI. V lost 4 bases and J lost 4; bases outside the gene matches: 4. The length of the CDR3 is 15 residues. Genomic DNA of each subset was evenly split across several immunoSEQ plates. Sequenced by immunoSEQ multiplex PCR; TCRdb stores in-frame clones only, minus some. Of under 2,500,000 clones listed, 90% to 97% are singletons. Notes on this clone: The target antigen is unknown.

The source material was naive CD4+ T cells sorted from blood. The subset: CD45RA+ positively selected. V gene TRBV18 combines with J gene TRBJ2-2; 9 positions agree with TRBD1. The source is a man aged 18-30 years in good health. CDR3 region: CASSRGTGSTGELFF. CDR3 bases: TGTGCCAGCTCACGTGGGACAGGGAGCACCGGGGAGCTGTTTTTT.